Reported below is one T cell receptor beta chain. Its specificity is not known. The entry originates in a study of type 1 regulatory T cells. V was trimmed by 8 bases and J by 5 bases, leaving 15 bases between them. The germline gives CDR1 DFQATT, CDR2 SNEGSKA (reference sequence). This CDR3 region has 12 residues. TCRdb fed the reads into MiXCR, producing one record per CDR3 protein. Of 60,000 to 80,000 distinct CDR3 sequences in the sample, 55% to 80% were seen once. This chain uses TRBV20-1 with TRBJ2-5, with no clear D. The sequence was collected from a human donor in good health. Sample: cultured T cells, either the whole culture or a sorted T cell fraction (not recorded which). The subset denotes: Tr1-enriched cell product generated in vitro against host alloantigens. For the CDR3, the DNA is TGCAGTTCTCTCGTCCACGGGGAGACCCAGTACTTC. Translating gives CSSLVHGETQYF.